This section outlines one TCR beta chain sequence together with its context. This clonotype has just a few counts. The specificity of this receptor is unknown. Base qualities are not at hand, and no much larger clone is one base apart. Per the publication, the treatment or condition label means: live attenuated yellow fever vaccine strain. At each blood-draw timepoint, two biological replicates of bulk PBMCs were obtained. A standard Ficoll-Paque protocol was used to isolate PBMCs from peripheral blood. TriZol was used to extract RNA from bulk PBMCs, from CD4 and CD8 fractions, and from dextramer-positive and dextramer-negative fractions. This specimen belongs to a study of T cells after yellow fever vaccination (dated 2019 in TCRdb). General notes on the study: Libraries from fractions with low cell numbers were prepared with the SMART-Seq v4 Ultra Low Input RNA kit. Blood was collected at multiple timepoints before and after primary and secondary immunization, and bulk PBMC replicates and cell subsets were isolated. The cohort comprised two healthy male donors, one aged 18 to 30 and one aged 30 to 40 years. To follow T-cell clones before and after primary and booster YFV17D yellow fever vaccination, bulk TCR alpha and beta repertoires were sequenced over time. Overall results and qualifications from the work: After the booster, most of the clones that had expanded following primary vaccination were detected again (around 95% of CD4 and around 90% of CD8), which suggests that memory was broadly maintained. Because abundant contaminating clonotypes from the bulk population could be contained in FACS-sorted repertoires, computational filtering was required. The study included only a couple of donors, which limits how far the findings can be generalized. A small share of clonotypes occurred in both CD4 and CD8 compartments, likely arising from convergent recombination. Compared with the primary T-cell response, the secondary T-cell response was weaker but faster, peaking on day 5 rather than day 15.

Instrument used: Illumina NovaSeq 6000. TCR cDNA was made using 5'RACE template switching, a step that added a universal primer site and unique molecular identifiers. cDNA synthesis was primed from both the TCR alpha and TCR beta constant segments. Library amplification used two PCR steps, and the second PCR step added sample barcodes and sequencing adapters. Sequencing of libraries was performed on Illumina HiSeq 2500 (2x100 bp) or NovaSeq (2x150 bp). Turning to the authors' computational methods: Demultiplexing of reads and collapsing into UMI consensus sequences were performed with MIGEC, and V(D)J alignment was carried out with MiXCR. Clonotypes responding to the vaccine were identified with edgeR on replicate PBMC samples, with the criteria of FDR below 0.01 and a log2 fold change above 5 up to day 15. CD4 or CD8 identity was assigned to each bulk clonotype according to whether the clonotype was present at higher abundance in the sequenced CD4 repertoire or the sequenced CD8 repertoire. TCRdb handled the public reads itself, with Q25 trimming in fastp and clone calling in MiXCR, and kept productive beta chains. Each CDR3 protein appears once, grouped with its most common genes and DNA. The V and J calls were determined by TCRdb, not by the authors. This sample is represented by about 350,000 distinct CDR3 sequences; over 4% of them were singletons. The ten largest clones capture roughly 25% of the sample.

The germline V gene (reference sequence) specifies DFQATT as CDR1 and SNEGSKA as CDR2. The CDR3 covers 14 residues, taking in both the cysteine and the phenylalanine. Only the CDR3 portion is preserved as DNA: 42 bases, with reading frame beginning at the first base. The germline ends are 12 bases apart after V is trimmed by 2 bases and J by 4 bases. This sequence originates from a man in his late teens or twenties who received the YFV17D yellow fever vaccine. Sequenced here: PBMCs, sampled 5 days after the yellow fever booster vaccination. The sequence links TRBV20-1 to TRBJ1-3, and perhaps TRBD1 as D gene, on 5 matching bases. The CDR3 region: CSARHSGRGNTIYF. The nucleotide sequence reads TGCAGTGCTAGACATTCAGGGAGAGGAAACACCATATATTTT.